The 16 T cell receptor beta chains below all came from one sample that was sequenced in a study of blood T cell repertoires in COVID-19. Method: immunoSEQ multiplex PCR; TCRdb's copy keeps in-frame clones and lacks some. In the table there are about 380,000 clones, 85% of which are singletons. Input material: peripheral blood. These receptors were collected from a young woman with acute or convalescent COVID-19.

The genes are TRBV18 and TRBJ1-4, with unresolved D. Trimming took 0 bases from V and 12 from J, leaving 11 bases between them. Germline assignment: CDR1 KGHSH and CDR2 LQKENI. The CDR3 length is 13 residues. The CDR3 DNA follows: TGTGCCAGCTCACCACCAAGCACCGGGGAACTGTTTTTT. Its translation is CASSPPSTGELFF.

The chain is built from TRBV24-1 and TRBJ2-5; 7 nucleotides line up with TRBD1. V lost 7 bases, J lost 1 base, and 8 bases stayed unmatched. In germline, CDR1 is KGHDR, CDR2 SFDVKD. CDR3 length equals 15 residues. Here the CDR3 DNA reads TGTGCCACCAGCGAGGGACAGACCAGCCAAGAGACCCAGTACTTC. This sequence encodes CATSEGQTSQETQYF.

This chain's CDR3 is CASSPSRDDASPLHF. CDR3 in DNA: TGTGCCAGTAGCCCGAGCCGGGATGATGCTTCACCCCTCCACTTT. V usage is TRBV19 and J usage is TRBJ1-6; D is uncertain. Germline-derived CDR1 and CDR2 are LNHDA and SQIVND (reference sequence). V lost 6 bases and J lost 9, with 18 bases in between. The CDR3 spans 15 residues. Full variable domain (outside the CDR3, taken from reference TRBV19 and TRBJ1-6): DGGITQSPKYLFRKEGQNVTLSCEQNLNHDAMYWYRQDPGQGLRLIYYSQIVNDFQKGDIAEGYSVSREKKESFPLTVTSAQKNPTAFYLCASSPSRDDASPLHFGNGTRLTVT.

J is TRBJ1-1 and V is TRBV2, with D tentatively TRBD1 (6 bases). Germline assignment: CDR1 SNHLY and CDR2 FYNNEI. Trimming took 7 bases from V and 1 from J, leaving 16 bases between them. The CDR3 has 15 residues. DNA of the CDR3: TGTGCCAGCATAAACCCGGCCAGGGGGAACACTGAAGCTTTCTTT. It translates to CASINPARGNTEAFF. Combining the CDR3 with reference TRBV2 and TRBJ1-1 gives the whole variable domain EPEVTQTPSHQVTQMGQEVILRCVPISNHLYFYWYRQILGQKVEFLVSFYNNEISEKSEIFDDQFSVERPDGSNFTLKIRSTKLEDSAMYFCASINPARGNTEAFFGQGTRLTVV.

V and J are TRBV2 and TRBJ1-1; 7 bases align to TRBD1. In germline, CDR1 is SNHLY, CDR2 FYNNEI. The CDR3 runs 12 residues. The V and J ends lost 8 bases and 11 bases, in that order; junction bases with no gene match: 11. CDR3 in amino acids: CASQGGWFRAFF. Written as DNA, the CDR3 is TGTGCCAGCCAGGGGGGTTGGTTCCGGGCTTTCTTT.

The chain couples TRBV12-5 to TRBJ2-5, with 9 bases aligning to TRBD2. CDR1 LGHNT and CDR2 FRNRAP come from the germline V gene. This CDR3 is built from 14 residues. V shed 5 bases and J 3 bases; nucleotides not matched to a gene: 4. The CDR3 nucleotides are TGTGCTAGTGGTCCCTCTAGCGGGGAAGAGACCCAGTACTTC. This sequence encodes CASGPSSGEETQYF. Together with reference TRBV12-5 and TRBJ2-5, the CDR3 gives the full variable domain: DARVTQTPRHKVTEMGQEVTMRCQPILGHNTVFWYRQTMMQGLELLAYFRNRAPLDDSGMPKDRFSAEMPDATLATLKIQPSEPRDSAVYFCASGPSSGEETQYFGPGTRLLVL.

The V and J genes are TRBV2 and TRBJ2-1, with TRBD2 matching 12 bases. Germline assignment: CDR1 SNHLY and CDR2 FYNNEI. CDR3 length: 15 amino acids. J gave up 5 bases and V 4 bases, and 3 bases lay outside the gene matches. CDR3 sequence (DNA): TGTGCCAGCAGTGGACTAGCGGGGGCCGACAATGAGCAGTTCTTC. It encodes CASSGLAGADNEQFF. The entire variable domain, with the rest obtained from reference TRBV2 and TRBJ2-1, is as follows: EPEVTQTPSHQVTQMGQEVILRCVPISNHLYFYWYRQILGQKVEFLVSFYNNEISEKSEIFDDQFSVERPDGSNFTLKIRSTKLEDSAMYFCASSGLAGADNEQFFGPGTRLTVL.

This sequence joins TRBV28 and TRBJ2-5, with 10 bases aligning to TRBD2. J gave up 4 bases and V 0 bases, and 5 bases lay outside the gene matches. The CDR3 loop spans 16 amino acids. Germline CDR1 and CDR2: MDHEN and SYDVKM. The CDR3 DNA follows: TGTGCCAGCAGTTTATGGTCGCTAGCGGGAGCAGAGACCCAGTACTTC. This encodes CASSLWSLAGAETQYF.

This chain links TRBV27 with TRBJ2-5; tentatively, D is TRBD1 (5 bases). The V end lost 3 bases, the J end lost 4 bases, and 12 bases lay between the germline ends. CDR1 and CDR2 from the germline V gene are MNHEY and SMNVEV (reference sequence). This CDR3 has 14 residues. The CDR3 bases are TGTGCCAGCAGTTTTTGGGCGACAGCAGAGACCCAGTACTTC. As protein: CASSFWATAETQYF.

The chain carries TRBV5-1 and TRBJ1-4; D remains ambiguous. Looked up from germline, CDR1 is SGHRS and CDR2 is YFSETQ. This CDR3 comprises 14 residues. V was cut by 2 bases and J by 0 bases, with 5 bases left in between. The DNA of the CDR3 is TGCGCCAGCAGCTTCGGAGCAACTAATGAAAAACTGTTTTTT. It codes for CASSFGATNEKLFF.

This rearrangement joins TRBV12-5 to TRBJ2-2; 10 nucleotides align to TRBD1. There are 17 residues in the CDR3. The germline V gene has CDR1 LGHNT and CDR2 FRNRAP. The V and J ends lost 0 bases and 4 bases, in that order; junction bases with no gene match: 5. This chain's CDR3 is CASGLVSGQGVTGELFF. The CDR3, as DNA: TGTGCTAGTGGTTTGGTATCAGGACAGGGGGTCACCGGGGAGCTGTTTTTT.

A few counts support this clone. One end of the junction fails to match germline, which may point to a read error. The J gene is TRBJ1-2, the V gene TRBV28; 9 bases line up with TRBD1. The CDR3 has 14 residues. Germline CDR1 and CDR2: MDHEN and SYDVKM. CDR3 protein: CASSPPGTGYVYTF. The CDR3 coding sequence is TGTGCCAGCAGCCCTCCCGGGACAGGGTATGTCTACACCTTC.

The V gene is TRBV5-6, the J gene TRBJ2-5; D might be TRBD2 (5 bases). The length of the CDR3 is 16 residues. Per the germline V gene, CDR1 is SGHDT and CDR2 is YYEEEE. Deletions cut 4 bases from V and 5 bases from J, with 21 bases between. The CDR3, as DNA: TGTGCCAGCAGCGATCGAGGGCGCGGCTTTAGGGAGACCCAGTACTTC. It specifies CASSDRGRGFRETQYF.

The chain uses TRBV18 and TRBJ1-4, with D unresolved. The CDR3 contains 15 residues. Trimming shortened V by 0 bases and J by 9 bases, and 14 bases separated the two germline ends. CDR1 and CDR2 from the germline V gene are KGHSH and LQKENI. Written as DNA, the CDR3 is TGTGCCAGCTCACCACCGACGGGGATCTCGAAAAAACTGTTTTTT. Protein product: CASSPPTGISKKLFF.

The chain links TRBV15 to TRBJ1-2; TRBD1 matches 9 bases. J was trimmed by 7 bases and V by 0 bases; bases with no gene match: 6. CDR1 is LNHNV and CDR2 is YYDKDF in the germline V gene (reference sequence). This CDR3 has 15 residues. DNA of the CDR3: TGTGCCACCAGCAGAGATTTAGGACAGGGGTTTGGCTACACCTTC. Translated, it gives CATSRDLGQGFGYTF.

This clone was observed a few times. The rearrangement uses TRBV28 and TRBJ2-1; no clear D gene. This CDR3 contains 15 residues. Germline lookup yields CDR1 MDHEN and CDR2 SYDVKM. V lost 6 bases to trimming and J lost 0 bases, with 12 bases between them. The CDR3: CASRGNSRSYNEQFF. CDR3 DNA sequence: TGTGCCAGCAGGGGCAATTCCCGCTCCTACAATGAGCAGTTCTTC.